This T cell receptor (beta chain) was recorded in a study of T cells expressing NK-cell markers. Study as a whole: Source material for TCR beta repertoires consisted of sorted CD3+CD56+NKG2C+, CD3+CD56+NKG2C- and CD3+CD56-NKG2C+ T cells.

TCRdb re-analyzed the 5' RACE reads; it lists each CDR3 protein once, without DNA. There are roughly 430,000 distinct CDR3 sequences in the sample, with about 7.1% held by the top ten. Per the germline V gene, CDR1 is DFQATT and CDR2 is SNEGSKA (reference sequence). The CDR3 loop spans 15 amino acids. This chain joins TRBV20-1 and TRBJ2-3; TCRdb picks TRBD2, but there is no DNA to check that call. The sequence derives from a woman between 18 and 69 years old in good health. Sequenced sample: blood T cells: a sorted CD56 or NKG2C T cell subset, CD4+ or CD8+ T cells, or bulk PBMC T cells (not recorded which). CDR3 protein: CSASRTSGGWDTQYF.